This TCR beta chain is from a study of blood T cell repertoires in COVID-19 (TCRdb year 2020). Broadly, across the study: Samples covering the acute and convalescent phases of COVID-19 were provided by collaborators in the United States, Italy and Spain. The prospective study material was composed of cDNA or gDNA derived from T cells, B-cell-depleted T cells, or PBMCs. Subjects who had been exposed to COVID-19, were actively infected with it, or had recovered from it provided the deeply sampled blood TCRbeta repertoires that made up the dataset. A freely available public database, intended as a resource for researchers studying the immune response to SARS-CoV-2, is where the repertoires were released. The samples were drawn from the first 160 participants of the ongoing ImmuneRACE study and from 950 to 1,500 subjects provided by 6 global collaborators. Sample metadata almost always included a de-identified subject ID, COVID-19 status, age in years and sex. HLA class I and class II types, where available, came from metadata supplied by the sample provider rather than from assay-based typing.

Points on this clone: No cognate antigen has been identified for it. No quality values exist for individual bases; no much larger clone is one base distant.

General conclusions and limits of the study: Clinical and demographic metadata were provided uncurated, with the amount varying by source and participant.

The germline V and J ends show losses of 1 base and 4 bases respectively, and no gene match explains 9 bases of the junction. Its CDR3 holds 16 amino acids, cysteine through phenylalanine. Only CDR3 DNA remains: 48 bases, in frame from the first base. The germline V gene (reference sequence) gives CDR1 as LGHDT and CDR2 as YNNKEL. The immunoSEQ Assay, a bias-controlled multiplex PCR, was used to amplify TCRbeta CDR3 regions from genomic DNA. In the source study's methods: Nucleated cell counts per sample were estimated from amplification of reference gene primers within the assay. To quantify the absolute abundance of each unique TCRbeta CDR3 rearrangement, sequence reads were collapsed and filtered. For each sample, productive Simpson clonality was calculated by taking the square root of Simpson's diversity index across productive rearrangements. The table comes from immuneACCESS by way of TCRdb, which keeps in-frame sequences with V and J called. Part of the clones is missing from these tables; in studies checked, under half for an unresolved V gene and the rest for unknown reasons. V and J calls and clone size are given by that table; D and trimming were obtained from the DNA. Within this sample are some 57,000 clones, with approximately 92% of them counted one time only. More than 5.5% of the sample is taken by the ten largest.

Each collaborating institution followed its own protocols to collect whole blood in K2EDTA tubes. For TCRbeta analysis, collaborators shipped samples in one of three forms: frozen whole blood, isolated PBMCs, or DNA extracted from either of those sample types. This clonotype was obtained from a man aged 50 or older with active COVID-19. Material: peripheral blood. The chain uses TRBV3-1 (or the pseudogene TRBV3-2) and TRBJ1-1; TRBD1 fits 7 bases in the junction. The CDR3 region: CASSQGAGGKSTEAFF. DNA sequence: TGTGCCAGCAGCCAAGGGGCAGGGGGTAAGAGCACTGAAGCTTTCTTT.